Shown below are 18 T cell receptor beta chains from a single sample sequenced in a study of PD-1 blockade in mismatch repair-deficient tumors. Only in-frame clones appear in the TCRdb table, and some are missing; sequencing was by immunoSEQ multiplex PCR. Among 100,000 to 150,000 clones, 85% to 90% were seen once, and the ten largest hold about 13%. Source: peripheral blood, taken 44 weeks after starting pembrolizumab. These receptors all stem from an adult with mismatch repair-deficient cancer.

The V and J genes are TRBV4-3 and TRBJ2-7; the D gene is possibly TRBD2 (6 bases). Germline V gives CDR1 LGHNA, CDR2 YSLEER. The CDR3 covers 14 residues. Trimming took 7 bases from V and 4 from J, leaving 17 bases between them. As DNA, the CDR3 is TGCGCCAGCAAATGGACTATCGGAAGTTACGAGCAGTACTTC. Amino acid sequence: CASKWTIGSYEQYF.

The V gene is TRBV11-2, the J gene TRBJ1-1, with a weak D call TRBD1 (5 bases). V shed 3 bases and J shed 11 bases, with 13 bases lying between them. The CDR3 covers 12 residues. Looked up from germline, CDR1 is SGHAT and CDR2 is FQNNGV. CDR3 nucleotide sequence: TGTGCCAGCAGCTTGAGAGGGGCATTGGCTTTCTTT. Protein: CASSLRGALAFF.

The chain uses TRBV6-6 and TRBJ2-7, with TRBD1 matching 8 bases. The trim removed 2 bases at V and 5 bases at J, leaving 8 bases unmatched. Germline V CDR1 and CDR2: MNHNY, SVGAGI (reference sequence). The CDR3 is 15 amino acids. The CDR3 DNA reads as TGTGCCAGCAGTTACCGAGAAGGACAGGGAAACGAGCAGTACTTC. Encoded protein: CASSYREGQGNEQYF.

This clone was found a few times. The CDR3 DNA is TGCGCCAGCCGGGACCTCACGTCCGGGGAGCTGTTTTTT. Translating gives CASRDLTSGELFF. The chain has TRBV10-2 and TRBJ2-2; tentatively, D is TRBD1 or TRBD2 (5 bases each). V lost 8 bases and J 6 bases, leaving 13 bases between the germline ends. Germline V gene lookup returns CDR1 WSHSY and CDR2 SAAADI. The length of the CDR3 is 13 residues.

The rearrangement joins TRBV7-2 to TRBJ2-7; the match to TRBD1 covers 8 bases. The CDR3 contains 14 residues. Germline-derived CDR1 and CDR2 are SGHTA and FQGNSA. V lost 4 bases to trimming and J lost 1 base; unmatched junction nucleotides: 3. This CDR3 reads CASSSTGGSYEQYF. The DNA for the CDR3 is TGTGCCAGCAGCTCCACAGGGGGTTCCTACGAGCAGTACTTC.

The chain's CDR3 is CASSPGLAGGKTQYF. The CDR3 DNA is TGCGCCAGCAGCCCGGGACTAGCGGGAGGAAAGACCCAGTACTTC. V usage is TRBV10-1 and J usage is TRBJ2-5; 15 nucleotides align to TRBD2. Trimming at V came to 6 bases and at J to 6 bases, leaving 5 bases not matched to a gene. Germline V gene data show CDR1 as WNHNN and CDR2 as SYGVQD (reference sequence). The CDR3 loop spans 15 amino acids.

The V call is TRBV4-2, the J call TRBJ2-7; 7 nucleotides line up with TRBD2. This CDR3 is built from 17 residues. The germline CDR1 and CDR2 sequences are LGHNA and YNFKEQ. The trim removed 4 bases at V and 5 bases at J, leaving 17 bases unmatched. CDR3 nucleotides: TGTGCCAGCAGCCTCTCCAACGCCCAGGCGGGAGTGAACGAGCAGTACTTC. This translates into CASSLSNAQAGVNEQYF.

This clone was seen once. V and J are TRBV15 and TRBJ2-5; D remains ambiguous. The CDR3 runs 15 residues. Germline CDR1 reads LNHNV; CDR2 reads YYDKDF (reference sequence). The V and J ends lost 0 bases and 0 bases respectively, with 8 bases between them. The chain's CDR3 is CATSRDLTNQETQYF. In DNA form, the CDR3 reads TGTGCCACCAGCAGAGATCTGACAAACCAAGAGACCCAGTACTTC.

The gene calls are TRBV11-2 and TRBJ2-5; unclear D gene. Germline CDR1 is SGHAT and CDR2 is FQNNGV. V was shortened by 2 bases and J by 4 bases, with 20 bases between the two germline ends. The CDR3 covers 17 residues. DNA of the CDR3: TGTGCCAGCAGCTTAAAATACTCCCTTTCGATGAGAGAGACCCAGTACTTC. This sequence encodes CASSLKYSLSMRETQYF.

The genes are TRBV7-9 and TRBJ1-2, with D uncertain. Trimming removed 5 bases from V and 7 bases from J, with 14 bases in between. CDR1 SEHNR and CDR2 FQNEAQ come from the germline V gene (reference sequence). This CDR3 has 13 amino acids. Here the CDR3 reads CASSLGSPGGYTF. The CDR3 DNA is TGTGCCAGCAGCCTTGGTTCACCCGGTGGCTACACCTTC.

CDR3 bases: TGTGCCAGCAGCTTAGCGTTTGGAGGCGGTACGCAGTATTTT. This encodes CASSLAFGGGTQYF. The genes are TRBV7-6 and TRBJ2-3, with a possible D match to TRBD2 (5 bases). The germline V and J ends were trimmed by 0 bases and 8 bases, with 12 bases remaining between them. This CDR3 region has 14 residues. From germline, CDR1 is SGHVS and CDR2 FNYEAQ.

This clone was seen just once. The chain carries TRBV5-4 and TRBJ2-2; maybe TRBD2 (6 bases). V dropped 0 bases and J dropped 5 bases, with 11 bases sitting between them. The CDR3 has 15 residues. The V gene's germline CDR1 is SGHNT and CDR2 YYREEE (reference sequence). Here the CDR3 reads CASSLAGRRTGELFF. The CDR3 DNA reads TGTGCCAGCAGCTTGGCAGGGAGGAGGACCGGGGAGCTGTTTTTT. Variable domain in full (rest from reference TRBV5-4 and TRBJ2-2): ETGVTQSPTHLIKTRGQQVTLRCSSQSGHNTVSWYQQALGQGPQFIFQYYREEENGRGNFPPRFSGLQFPNYSSELNVNALELDDSALYLCASSLAGRRTGELFFGEGSRLTVL.

The chain is built from TRBV6-6 and TRBJ2-1; 15 bases fit TRBD2. J gave up 6 bases and V 2 bases, and 2 bases lay outside the gene matches. Looked up from germline, CDR1 is MNHNY and CDR2 is SVGAGI (reference sequence). This CDR3 region has 16 residues. The CDR3 DNA follows: TGTGCCAGCAGTTACCGGGGACTAGCGGGAGGCAATGAGCAGTTCTTC. This gives the protein CASSYRGLAGGNEQFF.

The chain joins TRBV19 to TRBJ1-2; the D is unclear. Germline V lookup: CDR1 LNHDA, CDR2 SQIVND (reference sequence). V was trimmed by 7 bases and J by 4 bases, leaving 16 bases between them. The CDR3 runs 14 residues. The DNA for the CDR3 is TGTGCCAGTAATTATAGGGAGGGTATCTATGGCTACACCTTC. This encodes CASNYREGIYGYTF.

CDR3 bases: TGTGCCAGCAGCTTGAGGACAATCATCGCAGATACGCAGTATTTT. This translates into CASSLRTIIADTQYF. J is TRBJ2-3 and V is TRBV7-2; D might be TRBD1 (5 bases). V lost 3 bases and J lost 4, with 14 bases in between. Germline values: CDR1 SGHTA, CDR2 FQGNSA. CDR3 length: 15 amino acids. Full variable domain (outside the CDR3, taken from reference TRBV7-2 and TRBJ2-3): GAGVSQSPSNKVTEKGKDVELRCDPISGHTALYWYRQSLGQGLEFLIYFQGNSAPDKSGLPSDRFSAERTGGSVSTLTIQRTQQEDSAVYLCASSLRTIIADTQYFGPGTRLTVL.

The chain has TRBV7-9 and TRBJ2-7, with D perhaps TRBD2 (6 bases). V was clipped by 1 base and J by 3 bases, with 10 bases between them. This CDR3 has 14 residues. Germline CDR1 and CDR2: SEHNR and FQNEAQ (reference sequence). Written as DNA, the CDR3 is TGTGCCAGCAGCTTAGGATTCGGGAGCTACGAGCAGTACTTC. Translating gives CASSLGFGSYEQYF.

Only one count was recorded for this clone. V is TRBV10-1 and J is TRBJ2-7; 8 bases are shared with TRBD1. After removal of 5 bases from V and 4 bases from J, the junction contained 10 bases not matched to a gene. The CDR3 has 15 amino acids. CDR1 and CDR2 from the germline V gene are WNHNN and SYGVQD (reference sequence). CDR3 loop: CASSFGQGGGYEQYF. The DNA of the CDR3 is TGCGCCAGCAGTTTCGGACAGGGAGGCGGGTACGAGCAGTACTTC.

DNA of the CDR3: TGTGCCAGCAGCTTGGTTGGCTACAACTACAATGAGCAGTTCTTC. Protein: CASSLVGYNYNEQFF. This chain connects TRBV5-4 to TRBJ2-1; no definite D call. The V end lost 0 bases, the J end lost 3 bases, and 10 bases lay between the germline ends. The CDR3 has 15 amino acids. Looked up from germline, CDR1 is SGHNT and CDR2 is YYREEE (reference sequence).